These T cell receptor beta chains were read from a single sample in a study of CD8 T cells in Susac syndrome. TCRdb redid the calling of the immunoSEQ multiplex PCR reads with MiXCR, one entry per CDR3 protein. The data hold roughly 400,000 distinct CDR3 sequences, with approximately 85% observed a single time. Sequenced input: CD8+ T cells from PBMCs. These receptors were taken from a human donor with multiple sclerosis. The CDR3 runs from the conserved cysteine through the conserved F or W. D genes are given only for firm matches. Clone size is shown for a subset of rows, as once, few, many or a class of expanded clone.

j_call | clone_size | d_call | v_call | cdr3_nt | cdr3_aa
TRBJ2-7 | - | TRBD1 | TRBV10-2 | TGCGCCAGCATGGGGTCGGACAGGGGGTCCTACGAGCAGTACTTC | CASMGSDRGSYEQYF
TRBJ2-1 | - | - | TRBV5-1 | TGCGCCAGCAGCTTGGGGGTAGCTATAGACCATGAGCAGTTCTTC | CASSLGVAIDHEQFF
TRBJ2-1 | - | TRBD2 | TRBV24-1 | TGTGCCACCAGTGATTCAGGGACTAGCGGAATTTGGAATGAGCAGTTCTTC | CATSDSGTSGIWNEQFF
TRBJ1-2 | - | TRBD1 | TRBV25-1 | TGTGCCAGCAGTGAGAGGACAGGGGTTCCTTTCATTGGCTACACCTTC | CASSERTGVPFIGYTF
TRBJ2-7 | - | - | TRBV2 | TGTGCCAGCAGTGAAGCGCTTCCAGGGTTCCACGAGCAGTACTTC | CASSEALPGFHEQYF
TRBJ2-1 | - | TRBD2 | TRBV7-6 | TGTGCCAGCAGCCCTATGGGAGGGCAAGTCGATGAGCAGTTCTTC | CASSPMGGQVDEQFF
TRBJ2-4 | - | - | TRBV21-1 | TGTGCCAGCAGCAAATCCCTAGCCAAAAACATTCAGTACTTC | CASSKSLAKNIQYF
TRBJ2-7 | - | - | TRBV18 | TGTGCCAGCTCACCATATGGAGGGGCGATAAACGAGCAGTACTTC | CASSPYGGAINEQYF
TRBJ2-3 | - | - | TRBV5-4 | TGTGCCAGCAGCGTAGGTGACCCCCGTACGCAGTATTTT | CASSVGDPRTQYF
TRBJ2-5 | - | TRBD2 | TRBV3-1 | TGTGCCAGCAGCCAAGAGATAAGAGGCGGGAGACGAGAGACCCAGTACTTC | CASSQEIRGGRRETQYF
TRBJ2-2 | - | - | TRBV19 | TGTGCCAGTAGTATAGATTCTGCCGGAACGAACACCGGGGAGCTGTTTTTT | CASSIDSAGTNTGELFF
TRBJ2-1 | - | - | TRBV12-3/TRBV12-4 | TGTGCCAGCGGGGGAAGGGCACCCTACAATGAGCAGTTCTTC | CASGGRAPYNEQFF
TRBJ1-1 | - | TRBD1 | TRBV5-1 | TGCGCCAGCAGCCACCTCGAGGCAGGGGGTTGGCGGAACACTGAAGCTTTCTTT | CASSHLEAGGWRNTEAFF
TRBJ1-1 | - | - | TRBV4-1 | TGCGCCAGCAGCCCAGAAGCCGGACGGATTAACACTGAAGCTTTCTTT | CASSPEAGRINTEAFF
TRBJ2-1 | - | - | TRBV4-1 | TGTGCCAGCAGCCAGGGGAACAATGAGCAGTTCTTC | CASSQGNNEQFF
TRBJ2-4 | once | - | TRBV6-7 | TGTGCCAGCAGTTATTTGGGATCGGGGGACATTCAGTACTTC | CASSYLGSGDIQYF
TRBJ2-7 | once | - | TRBV27 | TGTGCCAGCAGAACAGGGTCGAACTTCCCTTACGAGCAGTACTTC | CASRTGSNFPYEQYF
TRBJ1-2 | once | - | TRBV20-1 | TGCAGTGCTAGAGTAGGGATGGACCGCGGCCCCTATGGCTACACCTTC | CSARVGMDRGPYGYTF
TRBJ1-3 | - | - | TRBV24-1 | TGTGCCACCAGTGATTTGGCGGGACACTCTGGAAACACCATATATTTT | CATSDLAGHSGNTIYF
TRBJ2-7 | - | - | TRBV20-1 | TGCAGTGCTAGAGATAAGAGGGGATCCTACGAGCAGTACTTC | CSARDKRGSYEQYF
TRBJ2-1 | - | - | TRBV30 | TGTGCCTGGAGTGTAGGTCCTTCGGGTAGCGAGCAGTTCTTC | CAWSVGPSGSEQFF
TRBJ1-1 | - | - | TRBV29-1 | TGCAGCGCCAGACAGGACTTGAACACTGAAGCTTTCTTT | CSARQDLNTEAFF
TRBJ2-3 | - | - | TRBV6-4 | TGTGCCAGCAGTGAGCAGGGGTCCCCCCCAGATACGCAGTATTTT | CASSEQGSPPDTQYF
TRBJ2-3 | - | TRBD1 | TRBV2 | TGTGCCAGCAGTGATGAACGGGCAGGGGGATTGACAGATACGCAGTATTTT | CASSDERAGGLTDTQYF
TRBJ2-7 | - | TRBD1 | TRBV2 | TGTGCCAGCAGAGCTCCGGGACAGGGGTACGAGCAGTACTTC | CASRAPGQGYEQYF
TRBJ2-1 | - | TRBD1 | TRBV27 | TGTGCCAGCAGTTTCCCTGGACAGGGGGAACGGTTCTTC | CASSFPGQGERFF
TRBJ2-7 | - | TRBD1 | TRBV11-2 | TGTGCCAGCAGCTCAGGGGGACAGAACTCCTACGAGCAGTACTTC | CASSSGGQNSYEQYF
TRBJ1-2 | - | - | TRBV12-3/TRBV12-4 | TGTGCCAGCAGTCTAACAGGGTGGGGCTACACCTTC | CASSLTGWGYTF
TRBJ2-7 | - | - | TRBV28 | TGTGCCAGCAGTTTAGTGGCAGGGTTTTCCTACGAGCAGTACTTC | CASSLVAGFSYEQYF
TRBJ2-2 | - | - | TRBV4-2 | TGTGCCAGCAGCCAAGTTGAAGCCCGGGCGAACACCGGGGAGCTGTTTTTT | CASSQVEARANTGELFF
TRBJ1-1 | few | TRBD1 | TRBV5-1 | TGCGCCAGCAGCGACGGACAGGGGAACACTGAAGCTTTCTTT | CASSDGQGNTEAFF
TRBJ2-5 | - | - | TRBV3-1 | TGTGCCAGCAGCCAAGAGAACAGGGCGGGGACCCAGTACTTC | CASSQENRAGTQYF